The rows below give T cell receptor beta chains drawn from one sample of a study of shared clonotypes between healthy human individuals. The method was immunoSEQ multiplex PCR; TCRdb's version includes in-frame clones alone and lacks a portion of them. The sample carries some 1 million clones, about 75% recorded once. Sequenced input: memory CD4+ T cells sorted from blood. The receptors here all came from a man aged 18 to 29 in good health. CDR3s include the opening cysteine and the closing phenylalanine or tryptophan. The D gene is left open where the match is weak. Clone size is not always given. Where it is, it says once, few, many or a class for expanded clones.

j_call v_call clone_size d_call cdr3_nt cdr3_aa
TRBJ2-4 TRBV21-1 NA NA TGTGCCAGCAGCAAAAGCACGGGACTACTAGCCAAAAACATTCAGTACTTC CASSKSTGLLAKNIQYF
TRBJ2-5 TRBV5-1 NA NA TGCGCCAGCAGCGCAGAATACCAAGAGACCCAGTACTTC CASSAEYQETQYF
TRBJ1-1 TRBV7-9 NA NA TGTGCCAGCAGCCTCGAGAGGTACACTGAAGCTTTCTTT CASSLERYTEAFF
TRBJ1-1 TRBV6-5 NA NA TGTGCCAGCAGTTACTTGGGAAACACTGAAGCTTTCTTT CASSYLGNTEAFF
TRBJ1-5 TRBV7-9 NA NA TGTGCCAGCCCTACAAACGTTATCACAGGTGGTTGGGAGCCCCAGCATTTT CASPTNVITGGWEPQHF
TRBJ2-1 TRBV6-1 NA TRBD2 TGTGCCAGCAACAAACTAGCGGGGATGGGTGAGCAGTTCTTC CASNKLAGMGEQFF
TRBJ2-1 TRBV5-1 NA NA TGCGCCAGCAGCTTGGGGCATTTGACCTACAATGAGCAGTTCTTC CASSLGHLTYNEQFF
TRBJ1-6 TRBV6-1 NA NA TGTGCCAGCAGTGAGGGGAGACAGGAGAGCTCCTATAATTCACCCCTCCACTTT CASSEGRQESSYNSPLHF
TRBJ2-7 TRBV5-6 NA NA TGTGCCAGCAGCTTGGGCGTCTTTGCTTACGAGCAGTACTTC CASSLGVFAYEQYF
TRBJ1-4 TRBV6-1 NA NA TGTGCCAGCGAGGCGGACGCTGGGACTAATGAAAAACTGTTTTTT CASEADAGTNEKLFF
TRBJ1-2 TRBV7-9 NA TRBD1 TGTGCCAGCAGCGGACGGACAGGGATTGGGGGCTACACCTTC CASSGRTGIGGYTF
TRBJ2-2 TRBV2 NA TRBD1 TGTGCCAGCAGGACAGGGACCGGGGAGCTGTTTTTT CASRTGTGELFF
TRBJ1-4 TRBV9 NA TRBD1 TGTGCCAGCAGCCTAGATGGACAGGCCCCTAATGAAAAACTGTTTTTT CASSLDGQAPNEKLFF
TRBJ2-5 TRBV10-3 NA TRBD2 TGTGCCATCAGTGAGCCCGCCGGGACTAGCGGGGGGGCAGGGGAGACCCAGTACTTC CAISEPAGTSGGAGETQYF
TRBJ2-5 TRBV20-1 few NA TGCAGTGCTATTTTGCAAGAGACCCAGTACTTC CSAILQETQYF
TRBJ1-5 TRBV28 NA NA TGTGCCAGCAGTTTAGAGGGGGGTTGGAGCAATCAGCCCCAGCATTTT CASSLEGGWSNQPQHF
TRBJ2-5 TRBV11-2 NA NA TGTGCCAGCAGCTTTTACCCCTCGGGGCAAGAGGCCCAGTACTTC CASSFYPSGQEAQYF
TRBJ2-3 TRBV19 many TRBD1 TGTGCCAGTGCCAGGACAGGGACGACAGATACGCAGTATTTT CASARTGTTDTQYF
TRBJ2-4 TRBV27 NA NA TGTGCCAGCAGTTTACGGGTATTCGGGAACATTCAGTACTTC CASSLRVFGNIQYF
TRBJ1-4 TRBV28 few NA TGTGCCAGCAGTTATGGCGGGGAAAAACTGTTTTTT CASSYGGEKLFF
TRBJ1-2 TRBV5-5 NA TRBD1 TGTGCCAGCAGCTTGGGGTTCTTGGACAGGGGCAACTATGGCTACACCTTC CASSLGFLDRGNYGYTF
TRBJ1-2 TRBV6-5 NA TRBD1 TGTGCCAGCAGGAAGTCAGGGGGCGCCTATGGCTACACCTTC CASRKSGGAYGYTF
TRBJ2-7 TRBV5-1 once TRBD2 TGCGCCAGCAGCTCCGTGCCAAGGCGGGAGGGCCTCTCCTACGAGCAGTACTTC CASSSVPRREGLSYEQYF
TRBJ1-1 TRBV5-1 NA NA TGCGCCAGCAGCTTGGGCGGTATGAACACTGAAGCTTTCTTT CASSLGGMNTEAFF
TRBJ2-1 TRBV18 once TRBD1 TGTGCCAGCTCACCACCGTCCAGGGGGTCATACAATGAGCAGTTCTTC CASSPPSRGSYNEQFF
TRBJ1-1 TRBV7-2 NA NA TGTGCCAGCAGCCTAGGGGCAGGGTTAGTGAACACTGAAGCTTTCTTT CASSLGAGLVNTEAFF
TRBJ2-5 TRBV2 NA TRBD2 TGTGCCAGCTCCCGCTGGGCGGGGGGGACGGAGACCCAGTACTTC CASSRWAGGTETQYF
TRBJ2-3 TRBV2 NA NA TGTGCCAGCAGTGATGCTCCCCTCACAGATACGCAGTATTTT CASSDAPLTDTQYF
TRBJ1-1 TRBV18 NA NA TGTGCCAGCTCACCACCAGGCTTAACATTTGAAGCTTTCTTT CASSPPGLTFEAFF